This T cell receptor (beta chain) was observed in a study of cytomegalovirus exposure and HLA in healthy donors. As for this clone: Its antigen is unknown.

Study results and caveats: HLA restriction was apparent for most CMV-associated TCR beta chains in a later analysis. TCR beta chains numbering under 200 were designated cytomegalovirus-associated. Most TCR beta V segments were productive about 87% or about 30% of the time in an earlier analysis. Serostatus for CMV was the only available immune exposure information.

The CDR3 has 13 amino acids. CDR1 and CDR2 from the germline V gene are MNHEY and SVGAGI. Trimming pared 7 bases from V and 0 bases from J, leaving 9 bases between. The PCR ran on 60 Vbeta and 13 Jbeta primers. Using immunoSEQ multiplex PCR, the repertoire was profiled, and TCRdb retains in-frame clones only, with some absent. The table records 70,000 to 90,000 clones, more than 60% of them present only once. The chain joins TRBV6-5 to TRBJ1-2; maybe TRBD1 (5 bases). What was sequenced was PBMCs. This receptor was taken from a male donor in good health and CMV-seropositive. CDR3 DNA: TGTGCCAGCACCGACAGAACTAACTATGGCTACACCTTC. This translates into CASTDRTNYGYTF.